This T cell receptor beta chain was sequenced during a study of regulatory T cells in long-lasting Graves disease. Study-wide context: The definition of persistent Graves' disease was over 5 years of antithyroid drugs with positive TSH receptor antibodies.

Study results and caveats: Public clonotype sharing was higher in persistent than newly diagnosed patients. Analysis covered peripheral blood alone, not thyroid tissue.

Trimming removed 4 bases at V and 4 bases at J, with 13 bases between. Germline CDR1 is LGHDT and CDR2 is YNNKEL (reference sequence). The CDR3 has 14 amino acids. Time point given: persistent/refractory GD, antithyroid drugs over 5 years with positive TRAb. There was RNA extracted from PBMCs, and the TCR library was made from it. This clonotype was counted at least ten times. Its specificity is not known. In building TCR beta libraries, iRepertoire HTBI primers were used together with Arm-PCR of CDR3 regions. TCRdb reprocessed the multiplex PCR reads via MiXCR and lists one record per CDR3 protein. The table includes a few hundred thousand distinct CDR3 sequences, 20% to 25% detected once.

J is TRBJ1-2 and V is TRBV3-1; no clear D gene. This receptor was obtained from a female donor with Graves disease. Source: peripheral blood mononuclear cells (PBMCs), taken when the disease was refractory, from a patient treated with antithyroid drugs. CDR3 in amino acids: CASSPRGQSYGYTF. The DNA for the CDR3 is TGTGCCAGCAGCCCCCGTGGGCAGAGCTATGGCTACACCTTC.